The source of this T cell receptor beta chain is a study of blood T cell repertoires in COVID-19. As for this clone: The identical CDR3 is also encoded by other nucleotide sequences in the sample.

Germline CDR1 reads GTSNPN; CDR2 reads SVGIG (reference sequence). The CDR3 totals 13 residues. Trimming removed 3 bases at V and 3 bases at J, with 9 bases between. Sequenced by immunoSEQ multiplex PCR; TCRdb stores in-frame clones only, minus some. The sample lists more than 300,000 clones, about 83% occurring once. The clonotype was recovered from a woman aged 50 to 60 with acute or convalescent COVID-19. Sequencing used peripheral blood. V usage is TRBV30 and J usage is TRBJ1-5; D might be TRBD1 (5 bases). The CDR3 sequence: CAWRRDSNQPQHF. The CDR3 nucleotides are TGTGCCTGGAGAAGGGACTCCAATCAGCCCCAGCATTTT.